This TCR beta chain is drawn from a study of T cells in Graves' hyperthyroidism and ophthalmopathy. The CDR3 loop spans 19 amino acids. Germline lookup yields CDR1 SGHRS and CDR2 YFSETQ. The V end lost 1 base, the J end lost 3 bases, and 22 bases lay between the germline ends. Amplified regions were TCR beta CDR3 sequences from RNA transcripts. The TCR CDR3 first-round RT-PCR relied on the HTBI primer set. MiXCR, applied by TCRdb to the multiplex PCR reads, yields one record per CDR3 protein. The repertoire holds about 560,000 distinct CDR3 sequences, with 14% as singletons. This clonotype was recorded at least ten times.

The sequenced sample was blood. The chain recombines TRBV5-1 with TRBJ2-2, with D unresolved. The TCR originated in a woman aged 40 to 50 with Graves' hyperthyroidism. CDR3 sequence reads: CASSLHRGAPLEDTGELFF. The CDR3 coding sequence is TGCGCCAGCAGCTTGCATCGCGGAGCCCCTCTTGAGGACACCGGGGAGCTGTTTTTT.